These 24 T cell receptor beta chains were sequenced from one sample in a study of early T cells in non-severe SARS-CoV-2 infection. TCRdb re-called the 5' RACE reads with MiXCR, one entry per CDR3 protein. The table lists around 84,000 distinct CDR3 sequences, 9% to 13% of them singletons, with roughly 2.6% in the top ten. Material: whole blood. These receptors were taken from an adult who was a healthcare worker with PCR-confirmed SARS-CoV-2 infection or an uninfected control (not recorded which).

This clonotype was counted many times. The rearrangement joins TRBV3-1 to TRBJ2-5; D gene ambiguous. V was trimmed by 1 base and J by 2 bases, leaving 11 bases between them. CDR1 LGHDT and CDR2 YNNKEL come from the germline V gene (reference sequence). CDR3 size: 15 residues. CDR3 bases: TGTGCCAGCAGCCAAGCTGGCAGGATACAAGAGACCCAGTACTTC. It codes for CASSQAGRIQETQYF.

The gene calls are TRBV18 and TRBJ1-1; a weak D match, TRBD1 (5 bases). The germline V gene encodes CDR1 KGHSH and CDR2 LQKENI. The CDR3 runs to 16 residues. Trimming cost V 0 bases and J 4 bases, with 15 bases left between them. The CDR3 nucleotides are TGTGCCAGCTCACCACCGCGGACACCTAAGGCCACTGAAGCTTTCTTT. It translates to CASSPPRTPKATEAFF.

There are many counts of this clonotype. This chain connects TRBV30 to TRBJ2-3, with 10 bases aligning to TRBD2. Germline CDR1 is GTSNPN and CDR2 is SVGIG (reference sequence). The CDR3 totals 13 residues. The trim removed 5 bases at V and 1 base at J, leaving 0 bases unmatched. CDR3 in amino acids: CAWGLAGTDTQYF. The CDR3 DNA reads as TGTGCCTGGGGACTAGCGGGCACAGATACGCAGTATTTT.

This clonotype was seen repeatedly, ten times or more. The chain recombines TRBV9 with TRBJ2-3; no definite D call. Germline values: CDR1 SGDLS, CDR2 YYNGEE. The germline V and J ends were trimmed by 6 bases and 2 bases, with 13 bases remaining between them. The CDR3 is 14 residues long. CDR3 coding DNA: TGTGCCAGCACCCGCGGCCCTCACACAGATACGCAGTATTTT. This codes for CASTRGPHTDTQYF.

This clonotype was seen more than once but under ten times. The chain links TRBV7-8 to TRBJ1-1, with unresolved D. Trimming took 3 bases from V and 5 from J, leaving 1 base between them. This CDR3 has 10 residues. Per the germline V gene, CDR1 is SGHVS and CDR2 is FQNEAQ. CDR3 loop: CASSLTEAFF. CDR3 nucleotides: TGTGCCAGCAGCTTGACTGAAGCTTTCTTT.

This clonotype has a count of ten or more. CDR3 DNA: TGTGCCAGCAGCCCTTACGACGGCAAATCCTACGAGCAGTACTTC. Amino acid sequence: CASSPYDGKSYEQYF. This rearrangement joins TRBV14 to TRBJ2-7, with unresolved D. This CDR3 contains 15 residues. CDR1 is SGHDN and CDR2 is FVKESK in the germline V gene. Trimming removed 4 bases from V and 1 base from J, with 14 bases in between.

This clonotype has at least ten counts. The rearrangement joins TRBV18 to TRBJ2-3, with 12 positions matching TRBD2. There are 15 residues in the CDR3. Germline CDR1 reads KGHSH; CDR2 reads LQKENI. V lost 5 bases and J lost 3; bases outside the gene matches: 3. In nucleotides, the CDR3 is TGTGCCAGCTCAACCGGACTAGCGGGGACAGATACGCAGTATTTT. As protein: CASSTGLAGTDTQYF.

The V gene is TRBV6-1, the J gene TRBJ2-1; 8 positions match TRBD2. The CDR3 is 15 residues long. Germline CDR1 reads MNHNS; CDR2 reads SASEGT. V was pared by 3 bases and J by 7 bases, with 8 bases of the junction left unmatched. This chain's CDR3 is CASSDSGRGYNEQFF. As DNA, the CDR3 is TGTGCCAGCAGTGACTCCGGGAGGGGATATAATGAGCAGTTCTTC.

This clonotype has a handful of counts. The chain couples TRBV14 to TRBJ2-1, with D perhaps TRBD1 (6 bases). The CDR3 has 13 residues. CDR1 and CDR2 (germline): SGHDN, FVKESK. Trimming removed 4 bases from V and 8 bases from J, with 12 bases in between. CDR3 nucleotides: TGTGCCAGCAGCCCCCTTGGGGGCCATGAGCAGTTCTTC. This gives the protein CASSPLGGHEQFF.

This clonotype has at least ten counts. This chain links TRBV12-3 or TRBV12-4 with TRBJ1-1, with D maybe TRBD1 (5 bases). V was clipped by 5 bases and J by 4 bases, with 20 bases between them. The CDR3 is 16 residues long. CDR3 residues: CASSRVVAGTITEAFF. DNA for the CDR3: TGTGCCAGCAGTCGAGTGGTCGCAGGGACGATCACTGAAGCTTTCTTT.

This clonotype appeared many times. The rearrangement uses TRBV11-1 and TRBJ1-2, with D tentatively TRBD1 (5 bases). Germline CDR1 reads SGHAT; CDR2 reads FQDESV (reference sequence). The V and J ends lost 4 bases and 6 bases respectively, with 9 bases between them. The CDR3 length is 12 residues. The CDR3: CASSYRDDGYTF. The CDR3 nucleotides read TGTGCCAGCAGCTACCGGGACGATGGCTACACCTTC.

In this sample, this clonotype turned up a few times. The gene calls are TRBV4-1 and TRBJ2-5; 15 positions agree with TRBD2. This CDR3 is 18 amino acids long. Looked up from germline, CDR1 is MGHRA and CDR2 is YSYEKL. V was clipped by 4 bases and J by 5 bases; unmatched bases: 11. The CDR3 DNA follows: TGCGCCAGCAGCCCCCGGACTAGCGGGGGGGTCTTGTGGGAGACCCAGTACTTC. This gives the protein CASSPRTSGGVLWETQYF.

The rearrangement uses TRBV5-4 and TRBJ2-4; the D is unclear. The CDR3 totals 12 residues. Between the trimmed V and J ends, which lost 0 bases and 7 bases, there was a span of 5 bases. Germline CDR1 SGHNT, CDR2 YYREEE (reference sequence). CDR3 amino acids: CASSLASNIQYF. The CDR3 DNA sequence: TGTGCCAGCAGCTTGGCCAGTAACATTCAGTACTTC.

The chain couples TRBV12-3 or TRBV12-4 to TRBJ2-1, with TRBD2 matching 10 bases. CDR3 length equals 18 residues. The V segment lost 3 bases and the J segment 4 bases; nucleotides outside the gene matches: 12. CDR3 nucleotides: TGTGCCAGCAGTTTGTTTCCGGCTAGCGGGAGACTTTACAATGAGCAGTTCTTC. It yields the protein CASSLFPASGRLYNEQFF.

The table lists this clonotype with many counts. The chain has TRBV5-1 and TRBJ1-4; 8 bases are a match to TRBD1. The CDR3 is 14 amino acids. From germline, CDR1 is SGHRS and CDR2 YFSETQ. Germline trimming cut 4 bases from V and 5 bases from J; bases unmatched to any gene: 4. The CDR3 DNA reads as TGCGCCAGCAGCCCGGGACAGGACAATGAAAAACTGTTTTTT. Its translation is CASSPGQDNEKLFF.

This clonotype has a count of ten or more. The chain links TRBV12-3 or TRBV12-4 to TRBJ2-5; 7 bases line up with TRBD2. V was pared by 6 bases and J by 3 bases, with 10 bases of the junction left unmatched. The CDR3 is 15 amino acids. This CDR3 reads CASSRWRELEETQYF. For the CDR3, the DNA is TGTGCCAGCAGCCGGTGGCGGGAGTTGGAAGAGACCCAGTACTTC.

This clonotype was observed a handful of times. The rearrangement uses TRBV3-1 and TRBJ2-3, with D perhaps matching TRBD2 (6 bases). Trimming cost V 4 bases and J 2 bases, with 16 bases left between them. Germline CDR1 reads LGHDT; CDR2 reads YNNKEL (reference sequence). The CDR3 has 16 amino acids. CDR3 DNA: TGTGCCAGCAGCCCTTTACTAGCTCCTGACACAGATACGCAGTATTTT. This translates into CASSPLLAPDTDTQYF.

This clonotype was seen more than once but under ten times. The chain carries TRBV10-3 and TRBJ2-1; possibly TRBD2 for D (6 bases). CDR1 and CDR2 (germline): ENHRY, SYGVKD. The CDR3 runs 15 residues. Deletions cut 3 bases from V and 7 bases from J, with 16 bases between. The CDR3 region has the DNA TGTGCCATCAGTGATGGGGGACTGTCCTCAAATGAGCAGTTCTTC. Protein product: CAISDGGLSSNEQFF.

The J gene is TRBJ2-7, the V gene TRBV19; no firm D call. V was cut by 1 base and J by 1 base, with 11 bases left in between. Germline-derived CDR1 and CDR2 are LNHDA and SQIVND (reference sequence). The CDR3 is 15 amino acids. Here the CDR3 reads CASSIGPGRSYEQYF. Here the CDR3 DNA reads TGTGCCAGTAGTATAGGTCCCGGCAGATCCTACGAGCAGTACTTC.

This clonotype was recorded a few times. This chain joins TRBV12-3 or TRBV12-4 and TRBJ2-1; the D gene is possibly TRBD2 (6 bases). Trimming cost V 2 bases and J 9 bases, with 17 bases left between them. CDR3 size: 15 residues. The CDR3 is CASSLKLAVTGEQFF. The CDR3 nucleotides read TGTGCCAGCAGTTTAAAACTAGCAGTTACCGGTGAGCAGTTCTTC.

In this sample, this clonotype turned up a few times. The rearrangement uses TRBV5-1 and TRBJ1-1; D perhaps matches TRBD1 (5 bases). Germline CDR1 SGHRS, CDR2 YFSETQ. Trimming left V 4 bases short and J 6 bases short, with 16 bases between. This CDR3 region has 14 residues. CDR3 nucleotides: TGCGCCAGCAGCCCGGGGGGTGCAAGTGCTGAAGCTTTCTTT. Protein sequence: CASSPGGASAEAFF.

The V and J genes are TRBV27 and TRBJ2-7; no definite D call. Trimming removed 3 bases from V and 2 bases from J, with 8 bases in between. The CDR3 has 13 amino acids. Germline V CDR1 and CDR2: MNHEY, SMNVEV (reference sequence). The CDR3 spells CASSFSRPYEQYF. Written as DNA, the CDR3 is TGTGCCAGCAGTTTCAGCCGGCCCTACGAGCAGTACTTC.

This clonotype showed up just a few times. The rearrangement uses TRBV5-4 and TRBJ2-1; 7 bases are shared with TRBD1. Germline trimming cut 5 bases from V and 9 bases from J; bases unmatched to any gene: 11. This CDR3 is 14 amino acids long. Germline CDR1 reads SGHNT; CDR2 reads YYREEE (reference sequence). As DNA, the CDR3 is TGTGCCAGCAGTTCCCGGACAGGTCAGGGTGAGCAGTTCTTC. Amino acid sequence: CASSSRTGQGEQFF.

For the CDR3, the DNA is TGTGCCAGCAGCTTCTCCGGGACAGGGGTCGGAGATACGCAGTATTTT. It yields the protein CASSFSGTGVGDTQYF. The chain links TRBV7-8 to TRBJ2-3; 10 bases fit TRBD1. Unmatched junction bases numbered 8, after V lost 3 bases and J lost 5 bases. Germline loops: CDR1 SGHVS, CDR2 FQNEAQ. The CDR3 length is 16 residues.